This TCR beta chain stems from a study of T cell repertoires in cytomegalovirus infection (dated by TCRdb to about 2019). Regarding the research as a whole: The HLA type of each donor mattered for the analysis, because public TCR beta signatures pointed to carriage of CMV infection along with the matching HLA type. Overall study outcomes, separate from this receptor: In the ex vivo response, HLA-C-restricted CMV-specific TCR beta clonotypes were dominant, and in two of eight donors the single most frequent clonotype came from this HLA-C-restricted group. In both this cohort and an independent cohort of under 450 donors, the cumulative frequency of public TCR beta family members distinguished carriers of CMV infection plus the relevant HLA type.

This clonotype was detected ten times or more. Its target antigen remains unknown. Qualities for individual bases were not recorded, and no much larger clone is one base off. The CDR3 goes from the cysteine to the phenylalanine over 15 residues. Only CDR3 DNA remains: 45 bases, in frame from the first base. V gives up 5 bases and J gives up 0 bases, and the segment between their germline ends measures 12 bases. The germline V gene yields SGHAT for CDR1 and FQNNGV for CDR2. The instrument was an Illumina HiSeq 1500. TCRdb cleaned the public reads at Q25 with fastp, built clones with MiXCR and kept in-frame beta chains. Rows are combined by CDR3 protein, so each entry shows the most common genes and DNA. The sample profile shows under 200,000 distinct CDR3 sequences; 28% of them were found once. The ten largest account for about 28% of the sample.

This clonotype was sampled from a human donor in good health (CMV status not recorded). Some clones in this sample may be carry-over from other donors' samples. The sequenced sample consisted of PBMCs. Recombination joined TRBV11-2 with TRBJ2-3, and perhaps TRBD2 as D gene, on 6 matching bases. The CDR3 amino acid sequence is: CASSPLAISTDTQYF. The nucleotide sequence is given as TGTGCCAGCAGCCCGCTAGCGATTAGCACAGATACGCAGTATTTT.